The rows below give T cell receptor beta chains drawn from one sample of a study of cytomegalovirus exposure and HLA in healthy donors. Clones were read by immunoSEQ multiplex PCR, and TCRdb kept only the in-frame ones, dropping some. This sample has about 70,000 clones, with 85% to 90% found just once. Sample: PBMCs. Source of these receptors: a woman aged 25 to 39 in good health and CMV-seropositive. Both conserved end residues are part of each CDR3. Each record gives: V gene, clone size, D gene, J gene, CDR3 DNA, CDR3 protein. A D gene is named only where the DNA matches it firmly. Clone size is stated in some rows and not others, as once, few, many or a class when expanded.

TRBV29-1	-	TRBD1	TRBJ2-5	TGCAGCGTTGATCCACTGACAGGGTTCCAAGAGACCCAGTACTTC	CSVDPLTGFQETQYF
TRBV6-1	few	-	TRBJ2-7	TGTGCCAGCAGTGAAACAGGTAGAAGCTACGAGCAGTACTTC	CASSETGRSYEQYF
TRBV5-6	-	-	TRBJ1-2	TGTGCCAGCAGCCCCCCGTCAGGGTATGGCTACACCTTC	CASSPPSGYGYTF
TRBV15	-	TRBD1	TRBJ2-2	TGTGCCACCAGCACAAACAGGGGGCCACGAACCGGGGAGCTGTTTTTT	CATSTNRGPRTGELFF
TRBV7-6	-	TRBD1	TRBJ1-5	TGTGCCAGCAGCGCTTCAACAGGGGGCCGTAGCAATCAGCCCCAGCATTTT	CASSASTGGRSNQPQHF
TRBV27	-	TRBD1	TRBJ2-2	TGTGCCAGCAGTCTCCTGACAGGGGGGGTACGGCTGTTTTTT	CASSLLTGGVRLFF
TRBV18	-	-	TRBJ2-7	TGTGCCAGCTCACCCGGCCAGGGTGGTGAGCAGTACTTC	CASSPGQGGEQYF
TRBV5-1	-	TRBD2	TRBJ2-5	TGCGCCAGCAGCGACGGGACTAGCGGAGAGACCCAGTACTTC	CASSDGTSGETQYF
TRBV28	-	TRBD1	TRBJ1-1	TGTGCCAGCAGAGAAAACAGGGGGATAAAGCGCGTCACTGAAGCTTTCTTT	CASRENRGIKRVTEAFF
TRBV7-8	-	-	TRBJ1-1	TGTGCCAGCAGCCTTAGCAGCGGGGGAAACACTGAAGCTTTCTTT	CASSLSSGGNTEAFF
TRBV25-1	-	-	TRBJ2-5	TGTGCCAGCAGTGAATCTACTCGGTTCCAAGAGACCCAGTACTTC	CASSESTRFQETQYF
TRBV19	-	-	TRBJ1-3	TGTGCCAGTAGTATCGGGAGCTCTGGAAACACCATATATTTT	CASSIGSSGNTIYF
TRBV13	-	TRBD2	TRBJ2-7	TGTGCCAGCAGCTCCAGACTAGCGGGAGGACCGACCAACTCCTACGAGCAGTACTTC	CASSSRLAGGPTNSYEQYF
TRBV28	-	-	TRBJ1-2	TGTGCCACCCATAGCCCGGGGGACAACTATGGCTACACCTTC	CATHSPGDNYGYTF
TRBV27	-	-	TRBJ2-7	TGTGCCAGCAGTTCGCACAGGGCTTACGAGCAGTACTTC	CASSSHRAYEQYF
TRBV30	-	TRBD2	TRBJ2-1	TGTGCCTCGGACCTGCGGGAGGGGGGAGATGAGCAGTTCTTC	CASDLREGGDEQFF
TRBV11-1	few	-	TRBJ2-2	TGTGCCAGCAGCTCCCGGGCCACAGGACATCTGGGGACCGGGGAGCTGTTTTTT	CASSSRATGHLGTGELFF
TRBV28	-	-	TRBJ2-7	TGTGCCAGCAGTTTAGTGGGAGCCTACGAGCAGTACTTC	CASSLVGAYEQYF
TRBV5-4	-	TRBD2	TRBJ2-3	TGTGCCAGCAGTCTAACGAGGGGCTGGCTAGCGGGAGAGCTAGATACGCAGTATTTT	CASSLTRGWLAGELDTQYF
TRBV30	few	-	TRBJ1-5	TGTGCCTGGAGTGTACTCAGGGATCCGGATCAGCCCCAGCATTTT	CAWSVLRDPDQPQHF
TRBV19	-	-	TRBJ1-5	TGTGCCAGTAGTATAGATCGCGGCGGGACCAATCAGCCCCAGCATTTT	CASSIDRGGTNQPQHF
TRBV19	-	TRBD1	TRBJ1-1	TGTGCCAGTACGACAGGGAGAACGAACACTGAAGCTTTCTTT	CASTTGRTNTEAFF
TRBV5-1	-	-	TRBJ1-6	TGCGCCAGCAGCCCGGGTAACTATAATTCACCCCTCCACTTT	CASSPGNYNSPLHF
TRBV11-2	-	TRBD1	TRBJ1-1	TGTGCCAGCAGCCCAACAGGGGGACGTGGAGGCACTGAAGCTTTCTTT	CASSPTGGRGGTEAFF
TRBV18	-	-	TRBJ2-7	TGTGCCAGCTCACCACTGGTAACAACCGTCTCCTACGAGCAGTACTTC	CASSPLVTTVSYEQYF
TRBV27	-	-	TRBJ1-2	TGTGCCAGCAGTTTAGGAGCGGGACGAAACTACACCTTC	CASSLGAGRNYTF
TRBV5-6	-	TRBD2	TRBJ2-7	TGTGCCAGCAGCCCGGGACTAGCGGGAGGGTACGAGCAGTACTTC	CASSPGLAGGYEQYF
TRBV27	-	-	TRBJ1-1	TGTGCCAGCAGTTTATGGGCCCAGGGCTATGAAGCTTTCTTT	CASSLWAQGYEAFF
TRBV15	-	-	TRBJ2-4	TGTGCCACCAGCAGTGGGCCTGGGGCCAAAAACATTCAGTACTTC	CATSSGPGAKNIQYF
TRBV6-5	-	-	TRBJ2-5	TGTGCCAGCAGTTACAATCCCAGGGCAGAGACCCAGTACTTC	CASSYNPRAETQYF
TRBV6-5	-	-	TRBJ2-7	TGTGCCAGCAGGAGGCGATCAAGCTCCTACGAGCAGTACTTC	CASRRRSSSYEQYF
TRBV4-1	-	-	TRBJ1-1	TGCGCCAGCAGCCTAGGGAGGGGTGTGATGAACACTGAAGCTTTCTTT	CASSLGRGVMNTEAFF
TRBV27	-	-	TRBJ2-7	TGTGCCAGCAGCAGCGATCCGCAGTCCTACGAGCAGTACTTC	CASSSDPQSYEQYF
TRBV28	-	TRBD1	TRBJ2-5	TGTGCCAGCAGCACAGGGGGACCCTGGGGGACCCAGTACTTC	CASSTGGPWGTQYF
TRBV5-1	-	-	TRBJ1-1	TGCGCCAGCAGCCTACAGGGAAACGCTTTCTTT	CASSLQGNAFF
TRBV9	-	TRBD2	TRBJ2-5	TGTGCCAGCAGCGCGACGGGACTAGCGGCCCAAGAGACCCAGTACTTC	CASSATGLAAQETQYF
TRBV21-1	-	-	TRBJ2-3	TGTGCCAGCACCAAAGAATGGGCCGGACTAGTAGGCACAGATACGCAGTATTTT	CASTKEWAGLVGTDTQYF
TRBV11-2	few	TRBD1	TRBJ1-5	TGTGCCAGCAGCGTCGGGACAGGGTTATATCAGCCCCAGCATTTT	CASSVGTGLYQPQHF
TRBV19	-	-	TRBJ2-3	TGTGCCAGTCGCCAGGGGGATACGCAGTATTTT	CASRQGDTQYF
TRBV6-1	-	-	TRBJ2-2	TGTGCCACCCGACAGGCGGCGGGGGAGCTGTTTTTT	CATRQAAGELFF
TRBV25-1	-	-	TRBJ1-1	TGTGCCAGCAGTGATACCTGGAGGACCGGAGCTTTCTTT	CASSDTWRTGAFF
TRBV6-1	-	-	TRBJ2-7	TGTGCCAGCAGTGGGGCCGGAACTTTCTACGAGCAGTACTTC	CASSGAGTFYEQYF
TRBV19	-	TRBD2	TRBJ2-1	TGTGCCAGCTGCATGGGGACTAGCGGATCAAAGGCCTCCTACAATGAGCAGTTCTTC	CASCMGTSGSKASYNEQFF
TRBV2	-	TRBD1	TRBJ1-1	TGTGCCAGCAGTACACAGGGGGCAGGAAACACTGAAGCTTTCTTT	CASSTQGAGNTEAFF
TRBV10-3	-	-	TRBJ1-1	TGTGCCATCAGTGGGACATCGGAATTGAACACTGAAGCTTTCTTT	CAISGTSELNTEAFF
TRBV2	-	-	TRBJ1-1	TGTGCCACCCTTGGAGGCCTGGGGACTGAAGCTTTCTTT	CATLGGLGTEAFF
TRBV18	-	TRBD1	TRBJ1-5	TGTGCCAGCTCACCGGACAGGGGGCTGGAGCCCCAGCATTTT	CASSPDRGLEPQHF
TRBV7-9	-	-	TRBJ2-3	TGTGCCAGCAGCTTAGGCCCCCTCCTGGCCCTCACAGATACGCAGTATTTT	CASSLGPLLALTDTQYF